This T cell receptor beta chain was found in a study of graft-versus-host responses after intestinal transplantation. The overall study: The study gave all recipients anti-thymocyte globulin induction, then tacrolimus and steroids for about 3 years.

Study results and caveats: Allografts carried high graft-versus-host to host-versus-graft clonal ratios in patients having graft-donor T cell macrochimerism. Some GvH clones were seen earlier in gut or blood, suggesting intestinal origin. Circulating GvH clone levels at their peak were associated with HvG declines (early post-transplant).

Clones were sequenced by immunoSEQ multiplex PCR, and TCRdb holds only the in-frame ones, with some missing. The repertoire consists of around 77,000 clones, with about 94% occurring once and the leading ten covering 0.53%. V gave up 5 bases and J gave up 2 bases; unmatched junction bases: 7. The germline CDR1 and CDR2 sequences are MGHRA and YSYEKL. The CDR3 covers 16 residues. With respect to this clone: The antigen is undetermined.

This chain links TRBV4-1 with TRBJ2-1, with TRBD1 matching over 9 bases. The TCR originated in a human donor who received an intestinal transplant. Sequenced here: unstimulated CD8+ T cells sorted from spleen or lymph node cells, sampled before intestinal transplant. CDR3 protein: CASSIRGTGTYNEQFF. In DNA, the CDR3 is TGCGCCAGCAGCATCCGAGGGACAGGGACCTACAATGAGCAGTTCTTC.